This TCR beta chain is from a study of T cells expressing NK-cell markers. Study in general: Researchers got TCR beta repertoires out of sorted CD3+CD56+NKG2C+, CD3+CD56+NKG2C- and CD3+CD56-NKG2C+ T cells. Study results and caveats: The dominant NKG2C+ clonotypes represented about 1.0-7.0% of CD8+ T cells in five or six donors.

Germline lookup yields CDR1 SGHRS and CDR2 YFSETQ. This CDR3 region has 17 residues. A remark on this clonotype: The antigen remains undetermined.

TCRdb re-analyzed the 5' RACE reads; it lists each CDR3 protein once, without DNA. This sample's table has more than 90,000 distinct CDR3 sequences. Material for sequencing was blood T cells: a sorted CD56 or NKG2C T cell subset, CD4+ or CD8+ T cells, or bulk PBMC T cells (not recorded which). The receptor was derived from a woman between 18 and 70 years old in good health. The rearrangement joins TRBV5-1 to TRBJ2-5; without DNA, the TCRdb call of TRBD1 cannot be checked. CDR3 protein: CASSPYDVTGGAETQYF. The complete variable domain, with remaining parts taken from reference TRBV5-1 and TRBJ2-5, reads KAGVTQTPRYLIKTRGQQVTLSCSPISGHRSVSWYQQTPGQGLQFLFEYFSETQRNKGNFPGRFSGRQFSNSRSEMNVSTLELGDSALYLCASSPYDVTGGAETQYFGPGTRLLVL.